This T cell receptor beta chain was found in a study of PD-1 blockade in classical Hodgkin lymphoma. General observations from the study: Baseline TCR diversity was reportedly lower in newly diagnosed patients than in healthy donors. It was reported as lower still in relapsed/refractory patients.

Time point meaning: newly diagnosed, previously untreated cHL patient sample. The trim removed 7 bases at V and 1 base at J, leaving 5 bases unmatched. This CDR3 is built from 14 residues. The germline CDR1 and CDR2 sequences are MNHNY and SVGAGI (reference sequence). Measured with immunoSEQ multiplex PCR; TCRdb has only the in-frame clones, and not every one. In the table there are roughly 20,000 clones, roughly 94% of which are singletons. With respect to this clone: The antigen is undetermined.

The specimen was peripheral blood mononuclear cells (PBMCs). The chain joins TRBV6-6 to TRBJ1-1; 8 bases are a match to TRBD1. This receptor was taken from a human donor with classical Hodgkin lymphoma. CDR3 bases: TGTGCCAGCACCACCAGGGGGCGGAACACTGAAGCTTTCTTT. Protein product: CASTTRGRNTEAFF.